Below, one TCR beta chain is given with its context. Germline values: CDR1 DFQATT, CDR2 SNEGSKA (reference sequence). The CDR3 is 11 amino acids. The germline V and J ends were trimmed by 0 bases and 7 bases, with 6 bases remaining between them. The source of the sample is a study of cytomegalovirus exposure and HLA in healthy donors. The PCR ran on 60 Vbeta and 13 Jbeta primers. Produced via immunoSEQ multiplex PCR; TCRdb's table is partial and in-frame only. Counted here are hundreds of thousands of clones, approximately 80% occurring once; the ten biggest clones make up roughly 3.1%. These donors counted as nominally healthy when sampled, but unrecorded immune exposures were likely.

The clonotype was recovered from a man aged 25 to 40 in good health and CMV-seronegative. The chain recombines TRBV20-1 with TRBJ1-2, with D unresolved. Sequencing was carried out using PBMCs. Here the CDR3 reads CSAREQFGYTF. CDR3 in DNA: TGCAGTGCTAGAGAGCAGTTTGGCTACACCTTC.